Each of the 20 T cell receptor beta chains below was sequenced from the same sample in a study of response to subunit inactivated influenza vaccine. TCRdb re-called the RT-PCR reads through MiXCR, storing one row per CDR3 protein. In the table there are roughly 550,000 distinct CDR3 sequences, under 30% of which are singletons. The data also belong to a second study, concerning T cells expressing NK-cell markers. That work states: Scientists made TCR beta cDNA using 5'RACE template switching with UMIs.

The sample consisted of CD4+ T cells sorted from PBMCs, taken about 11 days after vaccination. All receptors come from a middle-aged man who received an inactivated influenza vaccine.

The CDR3 DNA sequence: TGTGCCAGCACCGCAGGGGGGGCCTATGGCTACACCTTC. Translating gives CASTAGGAYGYTF. The chain couples TRBV6-1 to TRBJ1-2, with TRBD1 identical over 7 bases. This CDR3 is built from 13 residues. Germline CDR1 reads MNHNS; CDR2 reads SASEGT. J lost 4 bases, V lost 7 bases, and 6 bases had no gene match.

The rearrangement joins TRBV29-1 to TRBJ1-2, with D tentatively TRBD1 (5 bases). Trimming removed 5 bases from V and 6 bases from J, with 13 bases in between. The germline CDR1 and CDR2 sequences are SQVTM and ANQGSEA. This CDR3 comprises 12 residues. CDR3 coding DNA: TGCAGCGTTCTTAGGCCGGGGGATGGCTACACCTTC. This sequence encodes CSVLRPGDGYTF.

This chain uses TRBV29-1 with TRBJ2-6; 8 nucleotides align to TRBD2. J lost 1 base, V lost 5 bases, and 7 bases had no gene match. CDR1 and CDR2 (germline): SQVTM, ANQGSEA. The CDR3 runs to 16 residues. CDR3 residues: CSVSPGGGSGANVLTF. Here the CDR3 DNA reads TGCAGCGTTTCACCCGGGGGGGGTTCTGGGGCCAACGTCCTGACTTTC.

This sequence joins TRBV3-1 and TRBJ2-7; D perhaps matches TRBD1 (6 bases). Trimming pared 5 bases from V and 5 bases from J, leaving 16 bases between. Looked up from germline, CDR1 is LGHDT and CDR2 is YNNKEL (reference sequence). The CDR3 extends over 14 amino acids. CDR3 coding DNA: TGTGCCAGCAGCACCCGCGACAGGTGGAACGAGCAGTACTTC. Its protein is CASSTRDRWNEQYF.

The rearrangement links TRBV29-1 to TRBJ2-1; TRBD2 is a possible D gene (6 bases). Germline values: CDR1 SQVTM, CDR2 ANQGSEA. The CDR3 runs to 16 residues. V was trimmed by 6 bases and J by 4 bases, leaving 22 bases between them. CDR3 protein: CSVGQGPSSAYNEQFF. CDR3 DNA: TGCAGCGTAGGCCAAGGACCGTCTAGCGCGTACAATGAGCAGTTCTTC.

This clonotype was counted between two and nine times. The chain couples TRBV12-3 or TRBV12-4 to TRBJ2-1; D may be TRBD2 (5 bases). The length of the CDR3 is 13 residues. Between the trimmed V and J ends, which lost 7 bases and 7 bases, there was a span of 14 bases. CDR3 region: CASTTLARNEQFF. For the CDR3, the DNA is TGTGCCAGCACCACCTTAGCGCGGAATGAGCAGTTCTTC.

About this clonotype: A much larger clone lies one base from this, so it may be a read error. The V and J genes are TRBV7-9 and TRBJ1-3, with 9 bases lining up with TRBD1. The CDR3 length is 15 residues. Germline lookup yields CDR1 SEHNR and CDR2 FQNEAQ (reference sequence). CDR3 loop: CASSAGQGRKNTISF. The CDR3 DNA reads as TGTGCCAGCAGCGCAGGACAGGGGAGAAAGAACACCATATCTTTT.

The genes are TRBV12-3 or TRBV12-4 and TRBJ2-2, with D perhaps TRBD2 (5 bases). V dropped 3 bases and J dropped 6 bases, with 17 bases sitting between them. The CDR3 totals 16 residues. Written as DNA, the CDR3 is TGTGCCAGCAGTTTTCGGGCTAGCTTTATAGCCGGGGAGCTGTTTTTT. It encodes CASSFRASFIAGELFF.

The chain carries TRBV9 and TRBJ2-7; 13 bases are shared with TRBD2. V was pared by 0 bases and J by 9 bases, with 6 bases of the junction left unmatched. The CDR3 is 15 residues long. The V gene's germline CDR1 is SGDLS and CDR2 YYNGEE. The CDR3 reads CASSVGTSGSFRQYF. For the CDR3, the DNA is TGTGCCAGCAGCGTAGGGACTAGCGGGAGCTTCCGGCAGTACTTC.

This chain's CDR3 is CASTTRPGEQYF. DNA for the CDR3: TGTGCCAGCACCACCCGCCCGGGCGAGCAGTACTTC. V is TRBV12-3 or TRBV12-4 and J is TRBJ2-7; D ambiguous. The V end was cut by 7 bases, the J end by 6 bases, with 13 bases between. The CDR3 has 12 residues.

For the CDR3, the DNA is TGCAGTGCTAGAGATGTGAAACACTTGAGCGAGCAGTTCTTC. It translates to CSARDVKHLSEQFF. The chain is built from TRBV20-1 and TRBJ2-1; no clear D gene. V shed 0 bases and J shed 10 bases, with 16 bases lying between them. Germline V gene sequence: CDR1 DFQATT, CDR2 SNEGSKA (reference sequence). This CDR3 region has 14 residues.

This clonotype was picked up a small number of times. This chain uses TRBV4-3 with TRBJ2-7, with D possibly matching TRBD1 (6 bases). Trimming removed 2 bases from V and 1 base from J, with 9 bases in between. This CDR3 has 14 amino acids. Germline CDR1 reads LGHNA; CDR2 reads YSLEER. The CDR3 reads CASSQQGNSYEQYF. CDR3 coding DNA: TGCGCCAGCAGCCAACAGGGGAATTCCTACGAGCAGTACTTC.

Here the CDR3 reads CASSLQTVDNSPLHF. DNA for the CDR3: TGTGCCAGCAGCCTCCAGACCGTGGATAATTCACCCCTCCACTTT. This chain links TRBV12-3 or TRBV12-4 with TRBJ1-6; D is ambiguous. The germline V and J ends were trimmed by 6 bases and 5 bases, with 14 bases remaining between them. The CDR3 totals 15 residues.

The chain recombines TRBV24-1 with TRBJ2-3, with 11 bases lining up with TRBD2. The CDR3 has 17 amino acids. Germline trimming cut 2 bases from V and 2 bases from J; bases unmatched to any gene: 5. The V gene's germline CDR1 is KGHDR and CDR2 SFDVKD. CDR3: CATSDSGTSGPTDTQYF. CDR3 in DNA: TGTGCCACCAGTGATTCAGGGACTAGCGGTCCCACAGATACGCAGTATTTT.

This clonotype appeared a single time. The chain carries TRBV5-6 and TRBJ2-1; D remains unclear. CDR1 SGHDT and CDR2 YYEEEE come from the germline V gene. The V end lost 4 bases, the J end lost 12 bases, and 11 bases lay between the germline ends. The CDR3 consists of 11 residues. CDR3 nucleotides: TGTGCCAGCAGCACCGGGCCCTCGCAGTTCTTC. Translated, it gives CASSTGPSQFF.

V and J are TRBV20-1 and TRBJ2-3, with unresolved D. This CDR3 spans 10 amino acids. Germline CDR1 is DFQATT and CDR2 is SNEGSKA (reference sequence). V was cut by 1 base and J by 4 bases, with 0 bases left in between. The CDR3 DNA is TGCAGTGCTAGAGCAGATACGCAGTATTTT. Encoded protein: CSARADTQYF.

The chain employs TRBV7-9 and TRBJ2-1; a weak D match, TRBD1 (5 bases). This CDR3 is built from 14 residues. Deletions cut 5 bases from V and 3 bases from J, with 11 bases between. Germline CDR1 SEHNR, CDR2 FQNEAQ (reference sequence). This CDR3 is CASSQQDFYNEQFF. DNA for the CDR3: TGTGCCAGCAGCCAACAGGATTTCTACAATGAGCAGTTCTTC.

CDR3 in DNA: TGTGCCAGCAGGACAGGGGCGAACACTGAAGCTTTCTTT. It specifies CASRTGANTEAFF. The gene calls are TRBV6-1 and TRBJ1-1; 8 bases are a match to TRBD1. This CDR3 has 13 residues. Trimming cost V 6 bases and J 1 base; bases outside gene matches: 1. Germline CDR1 and CDR2: MNHNS and SASEGT.

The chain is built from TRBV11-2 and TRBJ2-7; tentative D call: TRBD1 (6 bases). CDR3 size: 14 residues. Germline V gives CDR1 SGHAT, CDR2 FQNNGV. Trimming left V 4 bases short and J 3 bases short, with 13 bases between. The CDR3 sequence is CASSSAQGGYEQYF. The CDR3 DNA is TGTGCCAGCAGCTCAGCACAGGGCGGCTACGAGCAGTACTTC.

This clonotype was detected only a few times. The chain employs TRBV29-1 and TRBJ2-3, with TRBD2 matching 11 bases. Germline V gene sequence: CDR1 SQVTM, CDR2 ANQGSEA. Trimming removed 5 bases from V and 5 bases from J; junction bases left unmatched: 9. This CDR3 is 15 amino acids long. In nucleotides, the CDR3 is TGCAGCGTTCCCTTAGCGGGAGGGCCGGGAGATACGCAGTATTTT. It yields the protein CSVPLAGGPGDTQYF.